This TCR beta chain was profiled in a study of Tregs in tolerant kidney transplant recipients. Study details: The nonmyeloablative bone marrow transplants came from related graft donors, with transient mixed chimerism. General study findings and limits: Some patients' samples used different primers over time, so nucleotide sequences weren't comparable. Expanding Tregs on activated donor B cells appeared to best identify donor-specific TCRbeta clones.

Germline CDR1 and CDR2: SNHLY and FYNNEI. This CDR3 has 15 residues. Unstimulated regulatory T cells (CD4+CD25+CD127-), CD4+CD25- non-regulatory cells, CD4 and CD8 cells were FACS-sorted from thawed PBMCs. The protocol was immunoSEQ multiplex PCR, while the TCRdb copy is restricted to in-frame clones and leaves out a portion. The data contain about 87,000 clones, 80% to 95% of them singletons. Details on this clone: Its antigen is currently unknown. One junction end does not reproduce the germline sequence, and a read error may be involved.

This sequence originates from a human donor who received a combined kidney and bone marrow transplant. The chain employs TRBV2 and TRBJ2-3, with 10 bases lining up with TRBD2. Sequenced material: CD4+ T cells from blood, taken before the transplant. The CDR3 region has the DNA TGTGCCAGCACTGAAGGACTAGCGGAGACAGATACGCAGTATTTT. Amino acid sequence: CASTEGLAETDTQYF.